This T cell receptor (beta chain) was observed in a study of blood T cell repertoires in COVID-19. Looked up from germline, CDR1 is SGHRS and CDR2 is YFSETQ. J gave up 3 bases and V 2 bases, and 5 bases lay outside the gene matches. The CDR3 is 16 amino acids. Per the authors' pipeline: Amplifying reference gene primers gave estimates of nucleated cell counts. Generated by immunoSEQ multiplex PCR, the TCRdb table keeps only in-frame clones and is missing some. The D gene and trimming were derived from the DNA, and the V and J assignments and clone size from that table. The profile shows under 350,000 clones, 85% to 90% of them singletons. Seattle participants joined during active infection and were tracked over time.

The chain employs TRBV5-1 and TRBJ2-3; TRBD2 aligns across 11 bases. Material: peripheral blood. This clonotype was obtained from a woman under 40 with COVID-19, enrolled during active disease. The CDR3 loop is CASSLATSGETDTQYF. The DNA of the CDR3 is TGCGCCAGCAGCTTAGCGACTAGCGGGGAAACAGATACGCAGTATTTT.